The clone carrying this T cell receptor (beta chain) showed up many times. What it binds is unknown. These data come from a study of CD8 T cells in ankylosing spondylitis. Study outcomes and limitations: Seemingly characteristic of ankylosing spondylitis blood was a TCR beta motif consisting of eight highly homologous variants. Disease-associated clones were reportedly significantly overrepresented in matched ankylosing spondylitis synovial fluid.

One entry per CDR3 protein, called by TCRdb with MiXCR from the 5' RACE reads. The table lists a few hundred thousand distinct CDR3 sequences, roughly 12% of them singletons, with roughly 9.1% in the top ten. V was pared by 3 bases and J by 6 bases, with 16 bases between. Germline V gene data show CDR1 as SGHRS and CDR2 as YFSETQ. This CDR3 is built from 15 residues. What was sequenced was blood, either unsorted or a sorted T cell fraction (not recorded which). V gene TRBV5-1 combines with J gene TRBJ2-1, with D perhaps TRBD1 (5 bases). The sequence came from a female donor with ankylosing spondylitis or in good health (not recorded which). The CDR3 sequence is CASSYDGPGINEQFF. The CDR3 nucleotides read TGCGCCAGCAGCTACGACGGACCAGGGATCAATGAGCAGTTCTTC.